What follows are 32 T cell receptor beta chains derived from one specimen sequenced in a study of OX40 agonist ivuxolimab in advanced cancers. Sequenced by immunoSEQ multiplex PCR; TCRdb stores in-frame clones only, minus some. Altogether some 97,000 clones are present, approximately 90% being singletons, with the ten largest covering approximately 0.31%. The sample here was CD4+ or CD8+ T cells sorted from blood, taken in a trial of the OX40 agonist ivuxolimab. All receptors come from an adult with an advanced solid tumor such as melanoma, head and neck, liver or kidney cancer.

This clone was seen a single time. This rearrangement joins TRBV28 to TRBJ2-1, with 11 bases aligning to TRBD2. The germline gives CDR1 MDHEN, CDR2 SYDVKM. The CDR3 extends over 14 amino acids. The J segment lost 8 bases and the V segment lost 5 bases, leaving 5 bases of the junction unmatched. Here the CDR3 reads CASSIAGGRDEQFF. The CDR3 bases are TGTGCCAGCAGTATAGCGGGAGGGCGGGATGAGCAGTTCTTC. The full variable domain, in which reference TRBV28 and TRBJ2-1 provide the parts outside the CDR3, is DVKVTQSSRYLVKRTGEKVFLECVQDMDHENMFWYRQDPGLGLRLIYFSYDVKMKEKGDIPEGYSVSREKKERFSLILESASTNQTSMYLCASSIAGGRDEQFFGPGTRLTVL.

This clone was recorded only once. The chain uses TRBV28 and TRBJ1-4; D is ambiguous. This CDR3 has 14 amino acids. Trimming removed 3 bases at V and 3 bases at J, with 8 bases between. CDR1 is MDHEN, CDR2 SYDVKM, per germline. The CDR3 DNA reads as TGTGCCAGCAGTTTTGGTGGTTCTAATGAAAAACTGTTTTTT. Its translation: CASSFGGSNEKLFF.

The chain is built from TRBV7-9 and TRBJ2-5; possibly TRBD1 or TRBD2 for D (5 bases each). Trimming stripped 2 bases from V and 3 bases from J, with 16 bases between. Germline V gene data show CDR1 as SEHNR and CDR2 as FQNEAQ (reference sequence). The CDR3 totals 16 residues. DNA for the CDR3: TGTGCCAGCAGCTTACAGCCAGGGAGAGGAGAAGAGACCCAGTACTTC. Translating gives CASSLQPGRGEETQYF. Supplemented by reference TRBV7-9 and TRBJ2-5, the full variable domain reads DTGVSQNPRHKITKRGQNVTFRCDPISEHNRLYWYRQTLGQGPEFLTYFQNEAQLEKSRLLSDRFSAERPKGSFSTLEIQRTEQGDSAMYLCASSLQPGRGEETQYFGPGTRLLVL.

The chain couples TRBV6-5 to TRBJ1-2; D not resolved. The CDR3 spans 12 residues. Germline values: CDR1 MNHEY, CDR2 SVGAGI. The ends were cut back, 8 bases at V and 2 bases at J, with 9 bases in the middle. The CDR3 is CASWEANYGYTF. The CDR3 nucleotides read TGTGCCAGCTGGGAGGCGAACTATGGCTACACCTTC.

V usage is TRBV4-3 and J usage is TRBJ2-5, with D hard to call. This CDR3 region has 14 residues. The V gene's germline CDR1 is LGHNA and CDR2 YSLEER. The germline V and J ends were trimmed by 0 bases and 6 bases, with 11 bases remaining between them. The CDR3 reads CASSQDLTDKTQYF. DNA of the CDR3: TGCGCCAGCAGCCAAGACCTTACTGATAAGACCCAGTACTTC.

The V and J genes are TRBV19 and TRBJ1-5; no clear D. Trimming left V 5 bases short and J 2 bases short, with 16 bases between. Germline CDR1 reads LNHDA; CDR2 reads SQIVND (reference sequence). This CDR3 comprises 16 residues. The CDR3 DNA sequence: TGTGCCAGTAGTTACCGGCCCGAGTTGGGCAATCAGCCCCAGCATTTT. As protein: CASSYRPELGNQPQHF.

The genes are TRBV7-2 and TRBJ2-5; TRBD2 agrees at 12 bases. The ends lost 5 bases at V and 6 bases at J; junction bases unmatched: 7. CDR3 length: 15 residues. Germline values: CDR1 SGHTA, CDR2 FQGNSA. CDR3 nucleotide sequence: TGTGCCAGCAGCCCGGGACTAGCGGGTCTACAGACCCAGTACTTC. This gives the protein CASSPGLAGLQTQYF.

V usage is TRBV18 and J usage is TRBJ2-5; D remains unclear. CDR1 and CDR2 from the germline V gene are KGHSH and LQKENI. This CDR3 contains 14 residues. Deletions cut 0 bases from V and 4 bases from J, with 9 bases between. The CDR3 DNA reads TGTGCCAGCTCACCACCGTCACATCGAGAGACCCAGTACTTC. It codes for CASSPPSHRETQYF.

This clone has more than one count but fewer than ten. This chain joins TRBV25-1 and TRBJ1-2, with 8 bases that match TRBD1. J lost 4 bases, V lost 5 bases, and 3 bases had no gene match. In germline, CDR1 is MGHDK, CDR2 SYGVNS. CDR3 size: 13 residues. CDR3 residues: CASSTGGGYGYTF. The CDR3 DNA follows: TGTGCCAGCAGTACAGGGGGGGGCTATGGCTACACCTTC.

This rearrangement joins TRBV5-4 to TRBJ1-1; tentatively, D is TRBD1 (5 bases). V was pared by 2 bases and J by 11 bases, with 16 bases between. This CDR3 comprises 13 residues. The germline CDR1 and CDR2 sequences are SGHNT and YYREEE (reference sequence). The chain's CDR3 is CASSFTGEVDAFF. The CDR3 bases are TGTGCCAGCAGCTTCACAGGAGAAGTAGACGCTTTCTTT.

The chain carries TRBV7-9 and TRBJ1-4, with 7 bases identical to TRBD1. Looked up from germline, CDR1 is SEHNR and CDR2 is FQNEAQ (reference sequence). V dropped 0 bases and J dropped 5; count of bases not matched to a gene: 6. This CDR3 has 16 amino acids. The CDR3 nucleotides read TGTGCCAGCAGCTTAGCGGCATCGACAGGGAATGAAAAACTGTTTTTT. This translates into CASSLAASTGNEKLFF.

V usage is TRBV28 and J usage is TRBJ2-5, with a weak D call TRBD2 (6 bases). CDR1 and CDR2 (germline): MDHEN, SYDVKM. Trimming shortened V by 2 bases and J by 2 bases, and 6 bases separated the two germline ends. CDR3 size: 13 residues. This CDR3 is CASSLGLQETQYF. CDR3 coding DNA: TGTGCCAGCAGTTTAGGACTACAAGAGACCCAGTACTTC.

The chain employs TRBV10-3 and TRBJ2-5; D unclear. The CDR3 runs 15 residues. The V gene lost 2 bases and the J gene lost 5 bases, with 15 bases spanning the gap. From germline, CDR1 is ENHRY and CDR2 SYGVKD. CDR3 coding DNA: TGTGCCATCAGTGAGGGTTACACCCCGAATGAGACCCAGTACTTC. It translates to CAISEGYTPNETQYF.

The rearrangement joins TRBV5-1 to TRBJ2-3; 9 bases map to TRBD2. After removal of 3 bases from V and 4 bases from J, the junction contained 6 bases not matched to a gene. Germline V lookup: CDR1 SGHRS, CDR2 YFSETQ. This CDR3 has 15 residues. The CDR3 is CASSSLAGVSDTQYF. CDR3 nucleotides: TGCGCCAGCAGCTCCTTAGCGGGAGTGTCAGATACGCAGTATTTT. Combining the CDR3 with reference TRBV5-1 and TRBJ2-3 gives the whole variable domain KAGVTQTPRYLIKTRGQQVTLSCSPISGHRSVSWYQQTPGQGLQFLFEYFSETQRNKGNFPGRFSGRQFSNSRSEMNVSTLELGDSALYLCASSSLAGVSDTQYFGPGTRLTVL.

The rearrangement joins TRBV25-1 to TRBJ2-3, with D unclear. The germline gives CDR1 MGHDK, CDR2 SYGVNS. The V end was cut by 3 bases, the J end by 2 bases, with 18 bases between. The CDR3 covers 17 residues. The CDR3 nucleotides are TGTGCCAGCAGTGAGAAACAGAAGGAGCGCAACACAGATACGCAGTATTTT. Amino acid sequence: CASSEKQKERNTDTQYF.

The DNA for the CDR3 is TGTGCCAGCAGCTCTCGGGACAGGGGCGACGAGCAGTACTTC. Its translation: CASSSRDRGDEQYF. V is TRBV5-4 and J is TRBJ2-7, with 10 nucleotides matching TRBD1. Germline V lookup: CDR1 SGHNT, CDR2 YYREEE (reference sequence). The CDR3 sequence is 14 residues long. The trim removed 3 bases at V and 5 bases at J, leaving 5 bases unmatched.

The chain uses TRBV29-1 and TRBJ1-1, with D tentatively TRBD1 (5 bases). Germline-derived CDR1 and CDR2 are SQVTM and ANQGSEA. V was pared by 3 bases and J by 0 bases, with 11 bases between. The CDR3 length is 14 residues. The CDR3 reads CSVEATALNTEAFF. The CDR3 nucleotides read TGCAGCGTTGAGGCGACAGCACTGAACACTGAAGCTTTCTTT.

Here the CDR3 reads CASSFPGLAGTNEQFF. CDR3 bases: TGTGCCAGCAGTTTCCCGGGACTAGCGGGGACAAATGAGCAGTTCTTC. V gene TRBV28 combines with J gene TRBJ2-1; 13 bases are a match to TRBD2. CDR3 length equals 16 residues. J lost 7 bases, V lost 3 bases, and 6 bases had no gene match. Germline CDR1 MDHEN, CDR2 SYDVKM.

The chain employs TRBV9 and TRBJ2-2, with TRBD2 identical over 9 bases. The CDR3 totals 15 residues. Germline CDR1 SGDLS, CDR2 YYNGEE. J was trimmed by 3 bases and V by 3 bases; bases with no gene match: 3. Written as DNA, the CDR3 is TGTGCCAGCAGCGGCGCGGGAGGGTACACCGGGGAGCTGTTTTTT. Translated, it gives CASSGAGGYTGELFF.

The V gene is TRBV19, the J gene TRBJ2-7; 9 positions agree with TRBD2. Germline V gene data show CDR1 as LNHDA and CDR2 as SQIVND (reference sequence). The CDR3 is made up of 16 amino acids. Trimming at V came to 7 bases and at J to 2 bases, leaving 12 bases not matched to a gene. The DNA for the CDR3 is TGTGCCAGTACCGTTCGCGAGACTAGCGGACCCTACGAGCAGTACTTC. Translation: CASTVRETSGPYEQYF.

The gene calls are TRBV5-1 and TRBJ1-2, with D perhaps matching TRBD1 (6 bases). The germline V and J ends were trimmed by 0 bases and 8 bases, with 8 bases remaining between them. CDR3 size: 12 residues. From germline, CDR1 is SGHRS and CDR2 YFSETQ. The CDR3 is CASSLAGEGYTF. The CDR3 region has the DNA TGCGCCAGCAGCTTGGCAGGGGAAGGCTACACCTTC.

This clone appeared once. The chain uses TRBV5-4 and TRBJ2-5; 12 bases are shared with TRBD2. The J call may be wrong; the DNA end is better matched by TRBJ2-7. The CDR3 contains 18 residues. CDR1 SGHNT and CDR2 YYREEE come from the germline V gene (reference sequence). The CDR3 here is CASSSSGTSGLSVYEQYF. CDR3 nucleotide sequence: TGTGCCAGCAGCTCCTCCGGGACTAGCGGGTTGTCCGTCTACGAGCAGTACTTC.

This clone was counted only a few times. The V and J genes are TRBV7-8 and TRBJ2-3; TRBD2 matches 7 bases. Germline V CDR1 and CDR2: SGHVS, FQNEAQ. V shed 5 bases and J 1 base; nucleotides not matched to a gene: 9. There are 16 residues in the CDR3. The CDR3 bases are TGTGCCAGCAGCGTTTCGGGCGGGAGTCGCACAGATACGCAGTATTTT. This encodes CASSVSGGSRTDTQYF.

This clone was seen a handful of times. The chain joins TRBV5-4 to TRBJ2-7; 7 bases line up with TRBD1. The CDR3 runs 14 residues. After removal of 4 bases from V and 0 bases from J, the junction contained 4 bases not matched to a gene. The germline gives CDR1 SGHNT, CDR2 YYREEE (reference sequence). The CDR3 reads CASSRRDSSYEQYF. The CDR3 region has the DNA TGTGCCAGCAGCCGAAGGGACAGCTCCTACGAGCAGTACTTC.

The chain joins TRBV11-2 to TRBJ2-2, with 9 positions matching TRBD1. V lost 5 bases and J lost 2; bases outside the gene matches: 6. There are 16 residues in the CDR3. CDR1 SGHAT and CDR2 FQNNGV come from the germline V gene. As DNA, the CDR3 is TGTGCCAGCAGCCATGGACAGGGGACTAACACCGGGGAGCTGTTTTTT. Translating gives CASSHGQGTNTGELFF.

The chain has TRBV13 and TRBJ2-1; no reliable D call. Germline V gene sequence: CDR1 PRHDT, CDR2 FYEKMQ (reference sequence). The V and J ends lost 2 bases and 6 bases respectively, with 14 bases between them. The CDR3 has 15 amino acids. CDR3 in amino acids: CASSLMTYSPNEQFF. CDR3 nucleotide sequence: TGTGCCAGCAGCTTAATGACGTACAGCCCCAATGAGCAGTTCTTC.

The rearrangement links TRBV5-4 to TRBJ2-3; TRBD2 aligns across 8 bases. The trim removed 4 bases at V and 1 base at J, leaving 5 bases unmatched. Germline values: CDR1 SGHNT, CDR2 YYREEE (reference sequence). The CDR3 is made up of 15 amino acids. The chain's CDR3 is CASSTREGGTDTQYF. The CDR3 DNA is TGTGCCAGCAGCACTCGGGAGGGCGGCACAGATACGCAGTATTTT.

In the case of this clone: The identical CDR3 is also encoded by other nucleotide sequences in the sample. V gene TRBV6-6 combines with J gene TRBJ2-7, with 7 bases identical to TRBD1. The length of the CDR3 is 14 residues. V trimming: 5 bases; J trimming: 5 bases; junction bases outside the gene matches: 9. Germline V gene data show CDR1 as MNHNY and CDR2 as SVGAGI (reference sequence). CDR3 sequence reads: CASSDPTGIHEQYF. CDR3 in DNA: TGTGCCAGCAGTGACCCGACAGGGATCCACGAGCAGTACTTC.

This clone was recorded only once. The rearrangement links TRBV5-5 to TRBJ2-7, with D maybe TRBD1 (6 bases). Per germline, CDR1 SGHKS and CDR2 YYEKEE (reference sequence). This CDR3 region has 14 residues. Trimming cost V 4 bases and J 7 bases, with 18 bases left between them. CDR3 DNA sequence: TGTGCCAGCAGCATTTACGGGACACTACGAGAGCAGTACTTC. As protein: CASSIYGTLREQYF.

This chain joins TRBV5-1 and TRBJ2-1, with 9 positions matching TRBD2. Trimming cost V 2 bases and J 7 bases; bases outside gene matches: 7. The CDR3 is made up of 15 amino acids. The germline gives CDR1 SGHRS, CDR2 YFSETQ. CDR3 region: CASSLVIAGANEQFF. The CDR3 DNA reads as TGCGCCAGCAGCTTAGTAATAGCGGGAGCAAATGAGCAGTTCTTC.

In its sample, this clone was seen a few times. V gene TRBV15 combines with J gene TRBJ2-1; 7 nucleotides match TRBD1. The CDR3 runs to 15 residues. Germline CDR1 and CDR2: LNHNV and YYDKDF (reference sequence). V dropped 6 bases and J dropped 6; count of bases not matched to a gene: 11. The CDR3: CATSQRGQGVNEQFF. The CDR3 region has the DNA TGTGCCACCAGTCAGAGAGGGCAGGGGGTCAATGAGCAGTTCTTC.

The V gene is TRBV29-1, the J gene TRBJ1-1; D is unresolved. V lost 6 bases, J lost 0 bases, and 8 bases lay in between. Germline values: CDR1 SQVTM, CDR2 ANQGSEA. The CDR3 spans 12 residues. Here the CDR3 DNA reads TGCAGCGTGATCGGGGTGAACACTGAAGCTTTCTTT. Its protein product is CSVIGVNTEAFF.